The subject of this entry is one TCR beta chain. The record originates from a study of blood T cell repertoires in COVID-19. About the study: Sites across the United States, Italy and Spain contributed samples from acute and convalescent COVID-19.

V was pared by 2 bases and J by 8 bases, with 9 bases between. Per the germline V gene, CDR1 is LGHNT and CDR2 is FRNRAP. CDR3 length: 12 amino acids. Libraries were prepared by immunoSEQ multiplex PCR; TCRdb keeps only in-frame clonotypes and omits some of them. This sample has under 250,000 clones; about 90% occur once, and the top ten carry 3% to 4%. The receptor was isolated from a woman between 25 and 40 years old who had been exposed to COVID-19. Sequencing was performed on PBMCs or T cells enriched from blood (not recorded which). This sequence joins TRBV12-5 and TRBJ1-1; D perhaps matches TRBD1 (5 bases). CDR3 sequence reads: CASGLLGGEAFF. CDR3 nucleotide sequence: TGTGCTAGTGGTTTGCTGGGGGGAGAAGCTTTCTTT.